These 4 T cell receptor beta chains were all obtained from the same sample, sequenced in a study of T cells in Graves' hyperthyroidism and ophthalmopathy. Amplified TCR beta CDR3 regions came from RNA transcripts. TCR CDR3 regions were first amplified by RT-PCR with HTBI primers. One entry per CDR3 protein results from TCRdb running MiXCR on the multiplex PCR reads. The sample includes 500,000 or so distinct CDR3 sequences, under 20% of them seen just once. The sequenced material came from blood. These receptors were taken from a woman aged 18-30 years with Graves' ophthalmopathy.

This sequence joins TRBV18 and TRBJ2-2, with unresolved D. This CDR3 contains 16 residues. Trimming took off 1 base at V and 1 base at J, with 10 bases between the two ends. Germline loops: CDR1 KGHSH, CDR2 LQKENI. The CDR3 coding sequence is TGTGCCAGCTCACCACGGCAGGTCCAGAACACCGGGGAGCTGTTTTTT. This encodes CASSPRQVQNTGELFF. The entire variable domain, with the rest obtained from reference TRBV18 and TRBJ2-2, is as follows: NAGVMQNPRHLVRRRGQEARLRCSPMKGHSHVYWYRQLPEEGLKFMVYLQKENIIDESGMPKERFSAEFPKEGPSILRIQQVVRGDSAAYFCASSPRQVQNTGELFFGEGSRLTVL.

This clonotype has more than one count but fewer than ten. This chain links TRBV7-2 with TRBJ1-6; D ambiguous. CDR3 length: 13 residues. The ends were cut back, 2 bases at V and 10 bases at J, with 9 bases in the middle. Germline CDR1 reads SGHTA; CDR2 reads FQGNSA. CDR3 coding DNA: TGTGCCAGCAGCTTAAACCGACTATCACCCCTCCACTTT. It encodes CASSLNRLSPLHF.

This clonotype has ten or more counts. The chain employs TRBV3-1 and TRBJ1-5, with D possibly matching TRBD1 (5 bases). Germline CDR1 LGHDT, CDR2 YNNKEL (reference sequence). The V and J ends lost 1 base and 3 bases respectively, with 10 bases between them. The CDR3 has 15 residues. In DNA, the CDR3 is TGTGCCAGCAGCCAAGGTCGCAGGGCCAATCAGCCCCAGCATTTT. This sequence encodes CASSQGRRANQPQHF. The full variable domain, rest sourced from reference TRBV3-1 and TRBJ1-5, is DTAVSQTPKYLVTQMGNDKSIKCEQNLGHDTMYWYKQDSKKFLKIMFSYNNKELIINETVPNRFSPKSPDKAHLNLHINSLELGDSAVYFCASSQGRRANQPQHFGDGTRLSIL.

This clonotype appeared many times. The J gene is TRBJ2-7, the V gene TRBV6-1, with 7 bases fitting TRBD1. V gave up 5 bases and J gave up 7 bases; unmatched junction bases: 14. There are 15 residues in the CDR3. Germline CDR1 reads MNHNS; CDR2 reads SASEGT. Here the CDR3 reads CASSFIQGPESEQYF. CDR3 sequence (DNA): TGTGCCAGCAGTTTCATACAGGGGCCTGAGTCGGAGCAGTACTTC.